This T cell receptor (beta chain) was observed in a study of T cells expressing NK-cell markers. From its re-call of the 5' RACE reads, TCRdb lists each CDR3 protein once, without DNA. This table holds roughly 380,000 distinct CDR3 sequences. Study-level points and caveats: The CD3+CD56-NKG2C+ fraction of several donors was also led by these clonotypes.

For this clonotype: Antigen: not known.

This clonotype was sampled from a man aged 18 to 69 in good health. The material sequenced was blood T cells: a sorted CD56 or NKG2C T cell subset, CD4+ or CD8+ T cells, or bulk PBMC T cells (not recorded which).

The CDR3 spells CSAAPRRTSGVADTQYF. This rearrangement joins TRBV20-1 to TRBJ2-3; TCRdb's D call of TRBD2 is untestable without DNA. The CDR3 totals 17 residues. CDR1 DFQATT and CDR2 SNEGSKA come from the germline V gene (reference sequence).